A selection of T cell receptor beta chains follows, all from one sample in a study. MiXCR, run by TCRdb on the 5' RACE reads, gives a single entry per CDR3 protein. The sample contains 34,000 or so distinct CDR3 sequences, more than 20% of which appear only once. Sequencing input: tumor-infiltrating Tregs sorted from the breast tumor. These receptors all stem from a female donor with breast cancer. Both conserved end residues are part of each CDR3. A D gene is named only where the DNA matches it firmly. Clone size is shown for a subset of rows, as once, few, many or a class of expanded clone.

D gene: .
clone size: many
V gene: TRBV6-2/TRBV6-3
CDR3 length: 13
J gene: TRBJ1-1
CDR3 DNA: TGTGCCAGCAGGACAGCGTGGGGCACTGAAGCTTTCTTT
CDR3 protein: CASRTAWGTEAFF

D gene: .
clone size: few
V gene: TRBV7-9
CDR3 length: 14
J gene: TRBJ2-7
CDR3 DNA: TGTGCCAGCAGCCCCAGCCAGGGGAGCTACGAGCAGTACTTC
CDR3 protein: CASSPSQGSYEQYF

D gene: .
clone size: .
V gene: TRBV15
CDR3 length: 15
J gene: TRBJ2-1
CDR3 DNA: TGTGCCACCAGCAGGGGACGAGCAGCAGACAATGAGCAGTTCTTC
CDR3 protein: CATSRGRAADNEQFF

D gene: TRBD2
clone size: many
V gene: TRBV20-1
CDR3 length: 17
J gene: TRBJ2-1
CDR3 DNA: TGCAGTGCTGTCGGGACTAGCGGGAGTATTTCCTACAATGAGCAGTTCTTC
CDR3 protein: CSAVGTSGSISYNEQFF

D gene: .
clone size: few
V gene: TRBV9
CDR3 length: 15
J gene: TRBJ2-4
CDR3 DNA: TGTGCCAGCAGCGTAGCCAGTGGGGCCAAAAACATTCAGTACTTC
CDR3 protein: CASSVASGAKNIQYF

D gene: .
clone size: few
V gene: TRBV2
CDR3 length: 13
J gene: TRBJ2-7
CDR3 DNA: TGTGCCAGCAGTGAAGCGCTGACCTACGAGCAGTACTTC
CDR3 protein: CASSEALTYEQYF

D gene: .
clone size: .
V gene: TRBV19
CDR3 length: 13
J gene: TRBJ2-1
CDR3 DNA: TGTGCCAGTAACGGGGGATTCTACAATGAGCAGTTCTTC
CDR3 protein: CASNGGFYNEQFF

D gene: .
clone size: few
V gene: TRBV7-3
CDR3 length: 16
J gene: TRBJ2-1
CDR3 DNA: TGTGCCAGCAGCGAGGACACCCTTTTAACCTACGATGAGCAGTTCTTC
CDR3 protein: CASSEDTLLTYDEQFF

D gene: .
clone size: many
V gene: TRBV10-3
CDR3 length: 16
J gene: TRBJ1-5
CDR3 DNA: TGTGCCATCAGTGAGGAGGGGGGGATGACAAATCAGCCCCAGCATTTT
CDR3 protein: CAISEEGGMTNQPQHF

D gene: .
clone size: .
V gene: TRBV18
CDR3 length: 12
J gene: TRBJ2-5
CDR3 DNA: TGTGCCAGCTCACCAGACCAAGAGACCCAGTACTTC
CDR3 protein: CASSPDQETQYF

D gene: .
clone size: few
V gene: TRBV20-1
CDR3 length: 12
J gene: TRBJ2-3
CDR3 DNA: TGCAGTGCTAGACGCACCACAGATACGCAGTATTTT
CDR3 protein: CSARRTTDTQYF

D gene: TRBD2
clone size: many
V gene: TRBV6-5
CDR3 length: 16
J gene: TRBJ2-1
CDR3 DNA: TGTGCCAGCAGAGACCTAGCGGGAGGCCACTACAATGAGCAGTTCTTC
CDR3 protein: CASRDLAGGHYNEQFF

D gene: .
clone size: few
V gene: TRBV5-8
CDR3 length: 13
J gene: TRBJ1-1
CDR3 DNA: TGTGCCAGCAGCGCCCTTGGGCCGCCTGAAGCTTTCTTT
CDR3 protein: CASSALGPPEAFF

D gene: .
clone size: .
V gene: TRBV19
CDR3 length: 15
J gene: TRBJ1-1
CDR3 DNA: TGTGCCAGTAGTATTTCCGCAGAGTTGAACACTGAAGCTTTCTTT
CDR3 protein: CASSISAELNTEAFF

D gene: .
clone size: many
V gene: TRBV5-1
CDR3 length: 13
J gene: TRBJ2-1
CDR3 DNA: TGCGCCAGCAGCTTACACTCCTACAATGAGCAGTTCTTC
CDR3 protein: CASSLHSYNEQFF

D gene: .
clone size: few
V gene: TRBV11-2
CDR3 length: 14
J gene: TRBJ1-5
CDR3 DNA: TGTGCCAGCAGCCATGGGGGGAACGGGCAGCCCCAGCATTTT
CDR3 protein: CASSHGGNGQPQHF

D gene: .
clone size: many
V gene: TRBV5-1
CDR3 length: 14
J gene: TRBJ1-2
CDR3 DNA: TGCGCCAGCAGCTTGGAACAGACCGGCTATGGCTACACCTTC
CDR3 protein: CASSLEQTGYGYTF

D gene: .
clone size: .
V gene: TRBV6-1
CDR3 length: 11
J gene: TRBJ1-5
CDR3 DNA: TGTGCCAGCAGAAATAATCAGCCCCAGCATTTT
CDR3 protein: CASRNNQPQHF

D gene: .
clone size: .
V gene: TRBV5-1
CDR3 length: 13
J gene: TRBJ1-1
CDR3 DNA: TGCGCCAGCAGTCGGGAAGCGAACACTGAAGCTTTCTTT
CDR3 protein: CASSREANTEAFF

D gene: .
clone size: few
V gene: TRBV6-1
CDR3 length: 13
J gene: TRBJ1-6
CDR3 DNA: TGTGCCAGCAGTGAGGGGGCGAATTCACCCCTCCACTTT
CDR3 protein: CASSEGANSPLHF

D gene: TRBD1
clone size: medium-sized
V gene: TRBV6-6
CDR3 length: 14
J gene: TRBJ2-7
CDR3 DNA: TGTGCCAGCAGTTCCGGACAGGGTCCCTACGAGCAGTACTTC
CDR3 protein: CASSSGQGPYEQYF

D gene: .
clone size: many
V gene: TRBV10-3
CDR3 length: 15
J gene: TRBJ1-5
CDR3 DNA: TGTGCCATCAGCGGGGACAACTATAGCAATCAGCCCCAGCATTTT
CDR3 protein: CAISGDNYSNQPQHF

D gene: .
clone size: .
V gene: TRBV21-1
CDR3 length: 15
J gene: TRBJ1-3
CDR3 DNA: TGTGCCAGCAGCAAAAATAGCGGGGATGGAAACACCATATATTTT
CDR3 protein: CASSKNSGDGNTIYF

D gene: TRBD2
clone size: few
V gene: TRBV5-4
CDR3 length: 15
J gene: TRBJ2-3
CDR3 DNA: TGTGCCAGCAGCTTGGGTAGCGGGAGCACAGATACGCAGTATTTT
CDR3 protein: CASSLGSGSTDTQYF

D gene: .
clone size: .
V gene: TRBV12-3/TRBV12-4
CDR3 length: 14
J gene: TRBJ2-1
CDR3 DNA: TGTGCCAGCAGCCCTCGGCGGAGGGACAATGAGCAGTCCTTC
CDR3 protein: CASSPRRRDNEQSF

D gene: TRBD1
clone size: few
V gene: TRBV3-1
CDR3 length: 18
J gene: TRBJ1-5
CDR3 DNA: TGTGCCAGCAGCCAAGATAAGGGAGGACAGGGATTAAATCAGCCCCAGCATTTT
CDR3 protein: CASSQDKGGQGLNQPQHF

D gene: .
clone size: .
V gene: TRBV15
CDR3 length: 15
J gene: TRBJ2-1
CDR3 DNA: TGTGCCACCAGCGACCGGGCCCTTGAAGGGAATGAGCAGTTCTTC
CDR3 protein: CATSDRALEGNEQFF